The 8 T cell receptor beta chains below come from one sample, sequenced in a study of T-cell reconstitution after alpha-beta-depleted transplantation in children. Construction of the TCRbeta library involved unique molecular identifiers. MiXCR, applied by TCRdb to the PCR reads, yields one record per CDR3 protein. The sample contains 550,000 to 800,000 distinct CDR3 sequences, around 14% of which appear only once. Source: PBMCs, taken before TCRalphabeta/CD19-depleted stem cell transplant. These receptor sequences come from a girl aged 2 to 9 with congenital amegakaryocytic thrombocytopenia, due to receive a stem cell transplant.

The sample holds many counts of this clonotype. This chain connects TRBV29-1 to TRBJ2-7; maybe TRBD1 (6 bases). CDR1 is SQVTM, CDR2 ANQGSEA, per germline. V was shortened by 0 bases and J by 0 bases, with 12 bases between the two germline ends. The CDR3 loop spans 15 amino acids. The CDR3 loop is CSVEEIRDNSYEQYF. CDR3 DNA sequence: TGCAGCGTTGAAGAAATACGGGACAACTCCTACGAGCAGTACTTC.

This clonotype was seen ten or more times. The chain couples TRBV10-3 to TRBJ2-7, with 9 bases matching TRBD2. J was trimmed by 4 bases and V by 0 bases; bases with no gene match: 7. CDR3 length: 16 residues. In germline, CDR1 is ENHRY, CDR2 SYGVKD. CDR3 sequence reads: CAISESGVAGDYEQYF. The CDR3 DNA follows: TGTGCCATCAGTGAGTCGGGAGTAGCGGGAGATTACGAGCAGTACTTC.

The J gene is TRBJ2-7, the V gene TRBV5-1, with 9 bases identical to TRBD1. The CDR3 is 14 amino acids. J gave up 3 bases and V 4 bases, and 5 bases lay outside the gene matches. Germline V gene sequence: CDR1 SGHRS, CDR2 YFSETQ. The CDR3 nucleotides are TGCGCCAGCAGCCAAGACAGGGGGATCTACGAGCAGTACTTC. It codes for CASSQDRGIYEQYF. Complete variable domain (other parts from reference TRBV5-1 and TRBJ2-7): KAGVTQTPRYLIKTRGQQVTLSCSPISGHRSVSWYQQTPGQGLQFLFEYFSETQRNKGNFPGRFSGRQFSNSRSEMNVSTLELGDSALYLCASSQDRGIYEQYFGPGTRLTVT.

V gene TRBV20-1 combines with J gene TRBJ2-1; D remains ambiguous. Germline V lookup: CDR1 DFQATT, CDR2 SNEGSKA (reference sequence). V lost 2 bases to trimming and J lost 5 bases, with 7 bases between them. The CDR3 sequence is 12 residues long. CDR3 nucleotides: TGCAGTGCTAGACACCCGGACAATGAGCAGTTCTTC. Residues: CSARHPDNEQFF.

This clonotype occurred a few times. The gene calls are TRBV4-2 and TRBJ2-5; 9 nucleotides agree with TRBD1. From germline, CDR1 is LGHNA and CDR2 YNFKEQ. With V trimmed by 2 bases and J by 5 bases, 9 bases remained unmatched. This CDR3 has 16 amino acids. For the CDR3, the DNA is TGTGCCAGCAGCCAAATATCCCGGACAGGGGTTGAGACCCAGTACTTC. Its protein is CASSQISRTGVETQYF.

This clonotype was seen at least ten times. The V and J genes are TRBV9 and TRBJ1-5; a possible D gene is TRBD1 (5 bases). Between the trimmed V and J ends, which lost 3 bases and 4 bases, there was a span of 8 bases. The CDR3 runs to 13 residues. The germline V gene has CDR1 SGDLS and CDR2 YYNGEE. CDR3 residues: CASSARVNQPQHF. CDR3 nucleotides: TGTGCCAGCAGCGCCAGGGTAAATCAGCCCCAGCATTTT.

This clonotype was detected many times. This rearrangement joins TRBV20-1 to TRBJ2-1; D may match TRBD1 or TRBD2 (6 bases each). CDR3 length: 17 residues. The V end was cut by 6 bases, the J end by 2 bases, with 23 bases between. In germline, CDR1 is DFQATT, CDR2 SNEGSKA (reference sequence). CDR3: CSAPSDSTGGAYNEQFF. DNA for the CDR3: TGCAGTGCGCCTAGCGATTCGACAGGTGGGGCCTACAATGAGCAGTTCTTC.

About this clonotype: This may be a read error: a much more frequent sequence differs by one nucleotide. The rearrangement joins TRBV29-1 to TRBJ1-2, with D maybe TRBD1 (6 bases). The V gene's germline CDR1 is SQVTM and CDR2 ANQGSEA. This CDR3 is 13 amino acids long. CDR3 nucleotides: TGCAGCGTTGAATTTTACAGGGACTATGGCGACACCTTC. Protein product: CSVEFYRDYGDTF. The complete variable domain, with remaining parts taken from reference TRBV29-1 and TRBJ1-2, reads SAVISQKPSRDICQRGTSLTIQCQVDSQVTMMFWYRQQPGQSLTLIATANQGSEATYESGFVIDKFPISRPNLTFSTLTVSNMSPEDSSIYLCSVEFYRDYGDTFGSGTRLTVV.